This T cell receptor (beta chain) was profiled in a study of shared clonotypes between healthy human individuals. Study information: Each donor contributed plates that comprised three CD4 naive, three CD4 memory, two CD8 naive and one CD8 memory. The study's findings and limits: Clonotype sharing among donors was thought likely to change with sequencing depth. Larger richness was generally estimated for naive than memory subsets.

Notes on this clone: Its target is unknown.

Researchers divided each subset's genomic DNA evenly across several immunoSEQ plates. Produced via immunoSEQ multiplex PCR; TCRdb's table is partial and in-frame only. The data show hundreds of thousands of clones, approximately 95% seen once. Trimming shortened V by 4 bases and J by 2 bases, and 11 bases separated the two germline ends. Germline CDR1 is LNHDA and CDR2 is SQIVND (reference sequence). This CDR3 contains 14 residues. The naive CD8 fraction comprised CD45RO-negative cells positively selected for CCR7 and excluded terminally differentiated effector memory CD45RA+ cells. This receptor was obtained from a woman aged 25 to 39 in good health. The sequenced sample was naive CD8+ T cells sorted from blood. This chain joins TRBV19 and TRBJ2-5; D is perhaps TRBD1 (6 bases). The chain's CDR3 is CASSTGQPQETQYF. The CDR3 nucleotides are TGTGCCAGTAGTACGGGACAACCTCAAGAGACCCAGTACTTC.